A single sample is the source of the 28 T cell receptor beta chains below, sequenced in a study of cytomegalovirus exposure and HLA in healthy donors. The study ran its PCR with 60 Vbeta and 13 Jbeta primers. Measured with immunoSEQ multiplex PCR; TCRdb has only the in-frame clones, and not every one. Counted here are 100,000 to 150,000 clones, 65% to 80% occurring once; the ten biggest clones make up less than 3%. The sequenced material came from PBMCs. These receptors were taken from a middle-aged woman in good health and CMV-seropositive.

The chain carries TRBV27 and TRBJ1-2, with TRBD1 identical over 11 bases. This CDR3 is built from 14 residues. Germline V gives CDR1 MNHEY, CDR2 SMNVEV (reference sequence). With 6 bases clipped from V and 7 bases from J, the junction kept 7 bases outside the gene matches. CDR3 region: CASSFGQGALGYTF. The CDR3 DNA reads TGTGCCAGCAGCTTCGGACAGGGGGCTCTTGGCTACACCTTC.

The genes are TRBV18 and TRBJ2-7; 8 bases align to TRBD2. The CDR3 spans 12 residues. Per germline, CDR1 KGHSH and CDR2 LQKENI. Trimming cost V 6 bases and J 9 bases; bases outside gene matches: 7. The DNA for the CDR3 is TGTGCCAGCTCGCAAAATAGCGGGATGCAGTACTTC. Its translation: CASSQNSGMQYF.

This clone was observed once. The chain joins TRBV7-8 to TRBJ2-5; the D gene is possibly TRBD2 (6 bases). This CDR3 has 14 residues. Germline CDR1 and CDR2: SGHVS and FQNEAQ. V lost 1 base to trimming and J lost 5 bases, with 11 bases between them. CDR3 protein: CASSLVSGGETQYF. The CDR3 DNA reads as TGTGCCAGCAGCTTAGTGAGTGGGGGGGAGACCCAGTACTTC.

J is TRBJ2-2 and V is TRBV5-6, with D possibly being TRBD2 (5 bases). Germline V gives CDR1 SGHDT, CDR2 YYEEEE. With 0 bases removed from V and 7 bases from J, the gap between germline ends came to 10 bases. This CDR3 has 14 amino acids. CDR3 amino acids: CASSLVLAGGELFF. In DNA form, the CDR3 reads TGTGCCAGCAGCTTGGTGCTAGCAGGCGGGGAGCTGTTTTTT.

The table lists this clone with a count of one. The chain joins TRBV4-2 to TRBJ2-7; 12 bases map to TRBD2. The germline gives CDR1 LGHNA, CDR2 YNFKEQ. The CDR3 is made up of 16 amino acids. Unmatched junction bases numbered 4, after V lost 0 bases and J lost 4 bases. CDR3 nucleotide sequence: TGTGCCAGCAGCCAAGATAGTCTAGCGGGAGGGTACGAGCAGTACTTC. Its translation is CASSQDSLAGGYEQYF.

The chain joins TRBV13 to TRBJ2-5; possible D gene TRBD1, 6 bases. CDR3 size: 15 residues. The V end lost 5 bases, the J end lost 4 bases, and 17 bases lay between the germline ends. The germline V gene has CDR1 PRHDT and CDR2 FYEKMQ (reference sequence). The CDR3 DNA follows: TGTGCCAGCAGCGAGAGGCAGGGGTTTGGAGAGACCCAGTACTTC. The encoded protein is CASSERQGFGETQYF.

The V call is TRBV5-1, the J call TRBJ2-5; 7 nucleotides line up with TRBD2. CDR1 and CDR2 (germline): SGHRS, YFSETQ. The CDR3 is made up of 14 amino acids. The trim removed 4 bases at V and 5 bases at J, leaving 8 bases unmatched. The CDR3 sequence is CASSAGEWSETQYF. CDR3 coding DNA: TGCGCCAGCAGCGCGGGGGAATGGTCGGAGACCCAGTACTTC.

The CDR3 nucleotides read TGCAGCGTGTTGGACAGGGGAAACACTGAAGCTTTCTTT. Encoded protein: CSVLDRGNTEAFF. The chain links TRBV29-1 to TRBJ1-1; TRBD1 matches at 9 bases. The CDR3 extends over 13 amino acids. Germline lookup yields CDR1 SQVTM and CDR2 ANQGSEA. After removal of 6 bases from V and 2 bases from J, the junction contained 4 bases not matched to a gene.

In this sample, this clone turned up a few times. Here the CDR3 DNA reads TGCGCCAGCAGTGAGTCTTTCGGACGGGGAACAACAGATACGCAGTATTTT. It specifies CASSESFGRGTTDTQYF. V usage is TRBV10-1 and J usage is TRBJ2-3; D possibly corresponds to TRBD2 (5 bases). CDR1 and CDR2 from the germline V gene are WNHNN and SYGVQD (reference sequence). The V gene lost 0 bases and the J gene lost 3 bases, with 16 bases spanning the gap. This CDR3 contains 17 residues.

V and J are TRBV18 and TRBJ1-1; D is undetermined. The germline CDR1 and CDR2 sequences are KGHSH and LQKENI. This CDR3 is 17 amino acids long. V was pared by 2 bases and J by 2 bases, with 18 bases between. In DNA, the CDR3 is TGTGCCAGCTCACCATTCTCCTTCGCGCCAGGAAACACTGAAGCTTTCTTT. Translating gives CASSPFSFAPGNTEAFF.

The rearrangement links TRBV14 to TRBJ2-7, with 13 bases fitting TRBD2. CDR3 length: 17 residues. Trimming took 0 bases from V and 4 from J; bases not matched to a gene: 6. Germline lookup yields CDR1 SGHDN and CDR2 FVKESK. CDR3 coding DNA: TGTGCCAGCAGCCAAGATCGGGGACTAGCGGGATCGTACGAGCAGTACTTC. Translating gives CASSQDRGLAGSYEQYF.

This clone has only one observation. The chain couples TRBV5-1 to TRBJ2-3; no reliable D call. The length of the CDR3 is 12 residues. V was trimmed by 4 bases and J by 6 bases, leaving 9 bases between them. Germline V lookup: CDR1 SGHRS, CDR2 YFSETQ. The CDR3 protein is CASSPEQDTQYF. CDR3 coding DNA: TGCGCCAGCAGCCCGGAGCAGGATACGCAGTATTTT.

The rearrangement links TRBV5-8 to TRBJ2-1; D ambiguous. Trimming removed 4 bases at V and 5 bases at J, with 10 bases between. Germline V gives CDR1 SGHTS, CDR2 YDEGEE. CDR3 length equals 13 residues. DNA of the CDR3: TGTGCCAGCAGCGAACTCGACAACAATGAGCAGTTCTTC. Translated: CASSELDNNEQFF. The full variable domain, completed using reference TRBV5-8 and TRBJ2-1, is EAGVTQSPTHLIKTRGQQATLRCSPISGHTSVYWYQQALGLGLQFLLWYDEGEERNRGNFPPRFSGRQFPNYSSELNVNALELEDSALYLCASSELDNNEQFFGPGTRLTVL.

V is TRBV2 and J is TRBJ2-7; 7 bases match TRBD2. The CDR3 runs 13 residues. Germline V gene sequence: CDR1 SNHLY, CDR2 FYNNEI. The J segment lost 1 base and the V segment lost 8 bases, leaving 5 bases of the junction unmatched. CDR3 DNA sequence: TGTGCCAGCCAGCGGGACCATTCCTACGAGCAGTACTTC. It codes for CASQRDHSYEQYF.

This rearrangement joins TRBV2 to TRBJ2-2; TRBD2 matches at 7 bases. Trimming at V came to 6 bases and at J to 1 base, leaving 5 bases not matched to a gene. This CDR3 is 15 amino acids long. Germline lookup yields CDR1 SNHLY and CDR2 FYNNEI. This CDR3 is CASRGLAVNTGELFF. The CDR3 bases are TGTGCCAGCAGGGGCCTAGCGGTGAACACCGGGGAGCTGTTTTTT.

The chain links TRBV11-3 to TRBJ2-3, with TRBD1 matching 8 bases. V lost 5 bases and J lost 5; bases outside the gene matches: 9. CDR3 length equals 15 residues. The germline CDR1 and CDR2 sequences are SGHNT and YENEEA. CDR3 amino acids: CASSQGTGSGDTQYF. The DNA for the CDR3 is TGTGCCAGCAGCCAGGGGACAGGATCAGGAGATACGCAGTATTTT.

The V gene is TRBV5-1, the J gene TRBJ2-7, with D maybe TRBD1 (7 bases). The CDR3 runs 15 residues. The germline V gene has CDR1 SGHRS and CDR2 YFSETQ. Between the trimmed V and J ends, which lost 0 bases and 3 bases, there was a span of 13 bases. The CDR3 nucleotides read TGCGCCAGCAGCTTGGCCGCAGGGGGAGGCTACGAGCAGTACTTC. Translating gives CASSLAAGGGYEQYF.

The rearrangement uses TRBV6-4 and TRBJ1-1, with unresolved D. Germline V gene data show CDR1 as MRHNA and CDR2 as SNTAGT. The CDR3 covers 11 residues. V dropped 10 bases and J dropped 7 bases, with 13 bases sitting between them. The CDR3 sequence is CATASRGEAFF. In nucleotides, the CDR3 is TGTGCCACCGCCTCGCGGGGTGAAGCTTTCTTT.

This chain uses TRBV4-3 with TRBJ2-5, with TRBD2 matching over 8 bases. The end of the DNA aligns better with TRBJ2-7, so the J call may be wrong. The CDR3 runs 17 residues. Germline CDR1 reads LGHNA; CDR2 reads YSLEER. CDR3 nucleotide sequence: TGCGCCAGCAGCCAAGAGAGAACGGGACTAGTTACCTACGAGCAGTACTTC. Translated, it gives CASSQERTGLVTYEQYF.

V and J are TRBV19 and TRBJ1-6; D gene ambiguous. The CDR3 runs to 14 residues. Trimming stripped 7 bases from V and 0 bases from J, with 7 bases between. The germline V gene has CDR1 LNHDA and CDR2 SQIVND (reference sequence). DNA of the CDR3: TGTGCCAGTACAAGGAGCTCCTATAATTCACCCCTCCACTTT. Amino acid sequence: CASTRSSYNSPLHF.

The chain is built from TRBV4-1 and TRBJ2-7, with a weak D call TRBD2 (5 bases). This CDR3 is 14 amino acids long. Germline V gives CDR1 MGHRA, CDR2 YSYEKL. Trimming took off 2 bases at V and 1 base at J, with 9 bases between the two ends. As DNA, the CDR3 is TGCGCCAGCAGCCAACCCGGGATGTCCTACGAGCAGTACTTC. Translation gives CASSQPGMSYEQYF.

The chain carries TRBV9 and TRBJ2-1, with 10 bases matching TRBD2. Germline V lookup: CDR1 SGDLS, CDR2 YYNGEE. The CDR3 covers 17 residues. V was pared by 4 bases and J by 4 bases, with 11 bases of the junction left unmatched. The DNA for the CDR3 is TGTGCCAGCAGCTCCCGGCCGGGACTAGCGCCTTACAATGAGCAGTTCTTC. Translation: CASSSRPGLAPYNEQFF.

The chain links TRBV2 to TRBJ1-1, with 7 bases aligning to TRBD1. Losses at the gene ends were 5 bases for V and 3 bases for J; bases not matched to a gene: 6. CDR1 is SNHLY and CDR2 is FYNNEI in the germline V gene. The CDR3 sequence is 14 residues long. CDR3 region: CASSPTGDDTEAFF. The CDR3 nucleotides read TGTGCCAGCAGTCCCACAGGGGATGACACTGAAGCTTTCTTT.

The CDR3 nucleotides are TGCGCCAGCTGTAGAGGGACGCGGGGTGGTACCGGGGAGCTGTTTTTT. This encodes CASCRGTRGGTGELFF. The chain couples TRBV5-1 to TRBJ2-2; TRBD2 might be the D (6 bases). Germline V CDR1 and CDR2: SGHRS, YFSETQ. Trimming cost V 7 bases and J 5 bases, with 21 bases left between them. The CDR3 runs 16 residues.

Note on this clone: This CDR3 is also generated by other DNA sequences in the sample. The chain joins TRBV9 to TRBJ1-4; a weak D match, TRBD1 (5 bases). The length of the CDR3 is 14 residues. V was pared by 4 bases and J by 4 bases, with 11 bases between. The germline CDR1 and CDR2 sequences are SGDLS and YYNGEE. CDR3 region: CASSPRGDNEKLFF. CDR3 DNA sequence: TGTGCCAGCAGCCCCCGGGGGGATAATGAAAAACTGTTTTTT.

The V gene is TRBV15, the J gene TRBJ2-7; no reliable D call. The V end was cut by 5 bases, the J end by 0 bases, with 17 bases between. The V gene's germline CDR1 is LNHNV and CDR2 YYDKDF (reference sequence). This CDR3 is built from 16 residues. The CDR3 reads CATSLARESNSYEQYF. CDR3 bases: TGTGCCACCAGCCTCGCACGCGAGTCCAACTCCTACGAGCAGTACTTC.

The chain uses TRBV4-1 and TRBJ1-2; D is unresolved. V gave up 1 base and J gave up 4 bases, with 7 bases separating them. Germline-derived CDR1 and CDR2 are MGHRA and YSYEKL. The CDR3 totals 13 residues. Here the CDR3 reads CASSQGPGYGYTF. The CDR3 region has the DNA TGCGCCAGCAGCCAAGGCCCGGGCTATGGCTACACCTTC.

In nucleotides, the CDR3 is TGTGCCAGCAGCCCCGGGAACAGTCACTATGGCTACACCTTC. The encoded protein is CASSPGNSHYGYTF. The rearrangement uses TRBV6-5 and TRBJ1-2; D not certain. Between the trimmed V and J ends, which lost 6 bases and 3 bases, there was a span of 14 bases. The CDR3 has 14 residues. Germline V CDR1 and CDR2: MNHEY, SVGAGI.